A selection of T cell receptor beta chains follows, all from one sample in a study of blood T cell repertoires in COVID-19. Sequencing was performed with immunoSEQ multiplex PCR; in TCRdb, only in-frame clones are kept and a portion is missing. The profile covers about 250,000 clones, with approximately 92% appearing a single time and roughly 2.5% taken by the ten largest. Sequenced: PBMCs or T cells enriched from blood (not recorded which). The receptors were gathered from a woman aged 18 to 35 who had recovered from COVID-19. The CDR3 runs from the conserved cysteine through the conserved F or W. Each record gives: D gene, J gene, CDR3 length, V gene, clone size, CDR3 DNA, CDR3 protein. The D gene is left open where the match is weak. Not every row has a clone size; where given, it reads once, few, many or a size class.

NA	TRBJ1-2	14	TRBV6-5	NA	TGTGCCAGCAGTCCCCGTCTCGAGGTCAATGGCTACACCTTC	CASSPRLEVNGYTF
TRBD2	TRBJ2-5	19	TRBV10-2	NA	TGCGCCAGCAGTGAGGGAGGACTACTTAGCGGGGGGTCACAAGAGACCCAGTACTTC	CASSEGGLLSGGSQETQYF
TRBD1	TRBJ2-2	16	TRBV7-9	NA	TGTGCCAGCAGCCACAAACAGGGGGCGAGGTCCGGGGAGCTGTTTTTT	CASSHKQGARSGELFF
NA	TRBJ2-7	12	TRBV7-9	NA	TGTGCCAGCAGCGTAGTTAGCTACGAGCAGTACTTC	CASSVVSYEQYF
TRBD1	TRBJ2-1	15	TRBV5-5	NA	TGTGCCAGCAGCCTCACAGGGGTCCCCTACAATGAGCAGTTCTTC	CASSLTGVPYNEQFF
NA	TRBJ2-1	15	TRBV5-1	NA	TGCGCCAGCAGCTTGATGGACAGCTCCTACAATGAGCAGTTCTTC	CASSLMDSSYNEQFF
TRBD1	TRBJ1-2	13	TRBV27	NA	TGTGCCAGCAGTCCCGGGACAGGGAATGGCTACACCTTC	CASSPGTGNGYTF
TRBD1	TRBJ1-2	15	TRBV14	once	TGTGCCAGCAGCCAAGGGCGGACAGGATTCTATGGCTACACCTTC	CASSQGRTGFYGYTF
TRBD1	TRBJ1-5	18	TRBV19	NA	TGTGCCAGTAGTATAGTCGGCAGGGGGCTTTATAGCAATCAGCCCCAGCATTTT	CASSIVGRGLYSNQPQHF
NA	TRBJ2-7	16	TRBV5-1	NA	TGCGCCAGCAGCACGGATACAGGGACCAGATCCTACGAGCAGTACTTC	CASSTDTGTRSYEQYF
NA	TRBJ1-2	11	TRBV3-1/TRBV3-2	NA	TGTGCCAGCAGCACCAGCGGGGGCTACACCTTC	CASSTSGGYTF
NA	TRBJ2-1	16	TRBV6-2/TRBV6-3	NA	TGTGCCAGCAGTGCCCCTGGACGGGAAGGGGGCAATGAGCAGTTCTTC	CASSAPGREGGNEQFF
TRBD2	TRBJ2-1	15	TRBV28	NA	TGTGCCAGCAGTTCGACTAGCGGGGGATACAATGAGCAGTTCTTC	CASSSTSGGYNEQFF
TRBD2	TRBJ2-2	16	TRBV5-4	NA	TGTGCCAGCAGCTTGGTGGCTAGCGGGGGGCCCGGGGAGCTGTTTTTT	CASSLVASGGPGELFF
NA	TRBJ1-4	12	TRBV3-1/TRBV3-2	NA	TGTGCCAGCAGCCACAGGAATGAAAAACTGTTTTTT	CASSHRNEKLFF
NA	TRBJ1-5	14	TRBV2	NA	TGTGCCAGCAGGGGACTCGAGGGGTATCAGCCCCAGCATTTT	CASRGLEGYQPQHF
NA	TRBJ2-3	15	TRBV2	NA	TGTGCCAGCAGGGTCCCCGGGGGGCGTGCTGATACGCAGTATTTT	CASRVPGGRADTQYF
NA	TRBJ1-5	20	TRBV23-1	NA	TGCGCCAGATCTATAGGGACTCCAAACCCCCCGGCGAGCGATTATCAGCCCCAGCATTTT	CARSIGTPNPPASDYQPQHF
NA	TRBJ1-2	14	TRBV5-1	NA	TGCGCCAGCAAAGACCGCTGGGGGGAAGAAGGCTACACCTTC	CASKDRWGEEGYTF